These T cell receptor beta chains were read from a single sample in a study of shared clonotypes between healthy human individuals. Some clones are missing from TCRdb's copy, which holds only in-frame ones; the method was immunoSEQ multiplex PCR. The sample records around 2,000,000 clones, 85% to 95% being singletons. Sequencing used naive CD4+ T cells sorted from blood. These receptors originate from a man aged 18-30 years in good health. Each CDR3 is given with its conserved first and last residue. A D gene is named only where the DNA matches it firmly. Size is stated for part of the rows, as once, few or many counts, or as a class when the clone is expanded.

j_call v_call d_call cdr3_length clone_size cdr3_aa cdr3_nt
TRBJ1-2 TRBV5-4 NA 14 few CASSLGTESYGYTF TGTGCCAGCAGCTTGGGGACAGAGAGCTATGGCTACACCTTC
TRBJ2-3 TRBV5-1 NA 14 NA CASTTGDSADTQYF TGCGCCAGCACTACTGGGGATTCCGCAGATACGCAGTATTTT
TRBJ2-2 TRBV19 NA 14 NA CASKGAGASGELFF TGTGCCAGTAAGGGGGCGGGAGCTAGCGGGGAGCTGTTTTTT
TRBJ1-2 TRBV7-2 NA 12 NA CASSLDGFGYTF TGTGCCAGCAGCTTAGACGGGTTTGGCTACACCTTC
TRBJ1-1 TRBV7-2 NA 15 NA CASSLVTGMNTEAFF TGTGCCAGCAGCTTAGTTACGGGTATGAACACTGAAGCTTTCTTT
TRBJ1-2 TRBV20-1 TRBD1 11 NA CSASEGAGYTF TGCAGTGCTAGTGAGGGGGCTGGCTACACCTTC
TRBJ1-6 TRBV30 NA 12 NA CAWRRGLSPLHF TGTGCCTGGAGGAGGGGACTTTCACCCCTCCACTTT
TRBJ2-7 TRBV5-1 NA 14 once CASSLDSTAYEQYF TGCGCCAGCAGCTTGGACAGTACAGCCTACGAGCAGTACTTC
TRBJ2-5 TRBV5-1 NA 15 NA CASSLVGSSKETQYF TGCGCCAGCAGCTTGGTAGGGTCTAGCAAAGAGACCCAGTACTTC
TRBJ1-1 TRBV18 NA 14 NA CASSPIAGDTEAFF TGTGCCAGCTCACCAATTGCAGGGGACACTGAAGCTTTCTTT
TRBJ1-2 TRBV7-2 NA 11 NA CASSFLYGYTF TGTGCCAGCAGCTTTCTATATGGCTACACCTTC
TRBJ2-2 TRBV5-4 NA 16 NA CASSSLDSLNTGELFF TGTGCCAGCAGCTCATTGGACAGTTTGAACACCGGGGAGCTGTTTTTT
TRBJ2-7 TRBV7-2 NA 12 NA CASSINFYEQYF TGTGCCAGCAGCATCAACTTCTACGAGCAGTACTTC
TRBJ1-1 TRBV5-4 TRBD1 18 once CASSRGGQRPGAETEAFF TGTGCCAGCAGCCGTGGGGGACAGCGCCCCGGCGCGGAAACTGAAGCTTTCTTT
TRBJ2-5 TRBV4-3 NA 15 NA CASSQVGSKGETQYF TGCGCCAGCAGCCAAGTTGGGTCTAAGGGAGAGACCCAGTACTTC
TRBJ2-1 TRBV9 TRBD1 16 NA CASSVGQGIGVNEQFF TGTGCCAGCAGCGTGGGACAGGGGATAGGAGTCAATGAGCAGTTCTTC
TRBJ2-7 TRBV10-3 NA 15 NA CAISESDPVSNEQYF TGTGCCATCAGTGAGTCTGACCCAGTCTCGAACGAGCAGTACTTC
TRBJ2-1 TRBV5-4 NA 11 NA CASARYNEQFF TGTGCCTCGGCACGCTACAATGAGCAGTTCTTC
TRBJ2-3 TRBV4-3 TRBD1 16 NA CASSLAGTGISDTQYF TGCGCCAGCAGCCTTGCCGGGACAGGGATCTCCGATACGCAGTATTTT
TRBJ2-7 TRBV30 TRBD1 13 NA CAWSARTGSEQYF TGTGCCTGGAGTGCCCGGACAGGGAGCGAGCAGTACTTC
TRBJ1-6 TRBV6-5 NA 14 NA CASSPQSYNSPLHF TGTGCCAGCAGTCCCCAGTCTTATAATTCACCCCTCCACTTT
TRBJ1-3 TRBV11-2 NA 16 NA CASSVRSTTVGNTIYF TGTGCCAGCAGCGTTAGGTCTACCACGGTTGGAAACACCATATATTTT
TRBJ1-2 TRBV5-6 NA 15 NA CASSSYWAGGEGYTF TGTGCCAGCAGCTCCTATTGGGCCGGCGGGGAGGGCTACACCTTC